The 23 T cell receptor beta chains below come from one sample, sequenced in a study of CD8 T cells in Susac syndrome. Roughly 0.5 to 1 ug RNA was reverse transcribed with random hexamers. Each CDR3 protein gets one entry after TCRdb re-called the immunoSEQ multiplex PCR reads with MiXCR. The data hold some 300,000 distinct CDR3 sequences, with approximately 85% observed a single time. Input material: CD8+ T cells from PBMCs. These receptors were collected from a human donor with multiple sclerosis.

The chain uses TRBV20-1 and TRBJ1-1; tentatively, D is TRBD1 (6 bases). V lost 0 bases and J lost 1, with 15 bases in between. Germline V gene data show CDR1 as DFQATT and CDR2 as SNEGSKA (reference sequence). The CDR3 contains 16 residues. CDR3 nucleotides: TGCAGTGCTAGAGATCACCTGACAGGACCGAACACTGAAGCTTTCTTT. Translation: CSARDHLTGPNTEAFF.

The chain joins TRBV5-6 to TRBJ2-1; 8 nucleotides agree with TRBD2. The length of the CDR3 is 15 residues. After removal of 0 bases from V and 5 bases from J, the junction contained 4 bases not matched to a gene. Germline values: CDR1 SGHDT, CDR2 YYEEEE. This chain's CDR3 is CASSLELAAHNEQFF. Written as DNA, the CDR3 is TGTGCCAGCAGCTTGGAACTAGCGGCTCACAATGAGCAGTTCTTC.

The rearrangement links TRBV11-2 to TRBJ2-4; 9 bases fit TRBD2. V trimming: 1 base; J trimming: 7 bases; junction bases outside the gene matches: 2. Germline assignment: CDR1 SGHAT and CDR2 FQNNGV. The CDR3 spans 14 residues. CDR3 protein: CASSLVLAGNIQYF. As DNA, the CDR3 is TGTGCCAGCAGCTTAGTACTAGCGGGCAACATTCAGTACTTC.

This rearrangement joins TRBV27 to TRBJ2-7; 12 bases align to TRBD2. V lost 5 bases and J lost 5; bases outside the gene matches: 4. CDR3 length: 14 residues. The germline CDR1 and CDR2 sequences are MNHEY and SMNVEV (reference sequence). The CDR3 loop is CASSPRTSGNEQYF. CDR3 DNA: TGTGCCAGCAGTCCCCGGACTAGCGGGAACGAGCAGTACTTC.

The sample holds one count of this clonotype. Here the CDR3 DNA reads TGTGCCAGCAGTTGGGCAGCCAACAATCAGCCCCAGCATTTT. Protein product: CASSWAANNQPQHF. The V gene is TRBV12-3 or TRBV12-4, the J gene TRBJ1-5; D not certain. V was trimmed by 4 bases and J by 3 bases, leaving 10 bases between them. CDR3 size: 14 residues.

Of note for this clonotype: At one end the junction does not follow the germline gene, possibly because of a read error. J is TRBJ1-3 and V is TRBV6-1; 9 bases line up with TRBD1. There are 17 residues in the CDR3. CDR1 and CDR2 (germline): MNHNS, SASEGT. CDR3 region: CASSLSDRGVSENTIYF. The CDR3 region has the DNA TGTGCCAGCAGTCTATCCGACAGGGGGGTCTCTGAAAACACCATATATTTT.

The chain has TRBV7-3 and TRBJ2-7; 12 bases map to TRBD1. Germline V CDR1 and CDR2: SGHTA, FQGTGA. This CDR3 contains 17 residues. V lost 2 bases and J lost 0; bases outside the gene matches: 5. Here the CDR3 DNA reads TGTGCCAGCAGCTTAGGGACAGGGGGCCCAGACTCCTACGAGCAGTACTTC. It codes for CASSLGTGGPDSYEQYF.

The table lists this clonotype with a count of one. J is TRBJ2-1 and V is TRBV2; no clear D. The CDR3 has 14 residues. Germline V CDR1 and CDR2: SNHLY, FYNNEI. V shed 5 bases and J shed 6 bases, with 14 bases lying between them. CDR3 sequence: CASSMNTQLNEQFF. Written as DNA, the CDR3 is TGTGCCAGCAGTATGAACACACAGCTCAATGAGCAGTTCTTC.

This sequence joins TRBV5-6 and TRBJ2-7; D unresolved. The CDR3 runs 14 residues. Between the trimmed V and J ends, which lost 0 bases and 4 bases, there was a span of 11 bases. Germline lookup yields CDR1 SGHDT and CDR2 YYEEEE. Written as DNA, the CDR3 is TGTGCCAGCAGCTTGGAATTATCACAGTACGAGCAGTACTTC. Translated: CASSLELSQYEQYF.

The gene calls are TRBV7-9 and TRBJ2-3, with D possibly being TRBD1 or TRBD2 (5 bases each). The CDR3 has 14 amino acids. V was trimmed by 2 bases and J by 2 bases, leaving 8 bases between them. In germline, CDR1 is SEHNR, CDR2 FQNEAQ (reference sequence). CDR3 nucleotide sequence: TGTGCCAGCAGCTTAAGTGGGACCACAGATACGCAGTATTTT. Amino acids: CASSLSGTTDTQYF.

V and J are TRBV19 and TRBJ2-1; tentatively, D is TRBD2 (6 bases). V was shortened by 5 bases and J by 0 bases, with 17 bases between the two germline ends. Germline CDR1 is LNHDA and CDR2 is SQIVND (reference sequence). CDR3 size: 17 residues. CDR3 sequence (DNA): TGTGCCAGTAGTTCCCGGACGGCGGGAAGCTCCTACAATGAGCAGTTCTTC. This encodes CASSSRTAGSSYNEQFF.

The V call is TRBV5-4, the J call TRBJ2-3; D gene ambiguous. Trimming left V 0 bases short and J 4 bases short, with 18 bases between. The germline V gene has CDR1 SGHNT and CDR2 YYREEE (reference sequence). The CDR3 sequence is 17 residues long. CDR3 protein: CASSLEPDPPKSDTQYF. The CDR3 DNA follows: TGTGCCAGCAGCTTGGAGCCAGACCCCCCGAAATCAGATACGCAGTATTTT.

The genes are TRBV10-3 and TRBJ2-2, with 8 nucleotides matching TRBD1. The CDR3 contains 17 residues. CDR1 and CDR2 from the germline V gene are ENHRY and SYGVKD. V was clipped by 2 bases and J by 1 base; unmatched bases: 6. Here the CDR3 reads CAISEVSGTGNTGELFF. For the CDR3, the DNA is TGTGCCATCAGTGAGGTTTCCGGGACAGGGAACACCGGGGAGCTGTTTTTT.

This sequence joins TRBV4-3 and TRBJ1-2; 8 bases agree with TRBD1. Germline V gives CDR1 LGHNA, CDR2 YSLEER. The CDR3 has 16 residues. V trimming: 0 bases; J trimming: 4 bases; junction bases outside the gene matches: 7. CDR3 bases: TGCGCCAGCAGCCAAGATCGAGCAGGGGGCCTCTATGGCTACACCTTC. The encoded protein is CASSQDRAGGLYGYTF.

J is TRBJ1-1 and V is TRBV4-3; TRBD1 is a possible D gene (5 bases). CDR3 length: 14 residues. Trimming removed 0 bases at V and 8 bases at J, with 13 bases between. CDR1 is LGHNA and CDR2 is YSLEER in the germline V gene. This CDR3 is CASSQEGVTAEAFF. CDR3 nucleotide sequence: TGCGCCAGCAGCCAAGAAGGGGTCACGGCCGAAGCTTTCTTT.

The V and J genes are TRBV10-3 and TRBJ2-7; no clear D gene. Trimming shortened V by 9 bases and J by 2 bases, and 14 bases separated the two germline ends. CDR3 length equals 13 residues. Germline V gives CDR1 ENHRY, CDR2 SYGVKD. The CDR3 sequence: CAIKEPLAYEQYF. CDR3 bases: TGTGCCATTAAGGAACCTCTTGCCTACGAGCAGTACTTC.

The DNA for the CDR3 is TGTGCCAGCAGGCTGCTACTAGCGGGAGCATACGAGCAGTACTTC. Protein sequence: CASRLLLAGAYEQYF. The V gene is TRBV6-2 or TRBV6-3, the J gene TRBJ2-7; TRBD2 aligns across 11 bases. Germline assignment: CDR1 MNHEY and CDR2 SVGEGT. This CDR3 spans 15 amino acids. J gave up 4 bases and V 6 bases, and 8 bases lay outside the gene matches.

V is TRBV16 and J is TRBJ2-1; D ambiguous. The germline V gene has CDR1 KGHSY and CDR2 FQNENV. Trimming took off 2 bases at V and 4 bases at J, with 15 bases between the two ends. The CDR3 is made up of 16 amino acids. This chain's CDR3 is CASSQERATQYNEQFF. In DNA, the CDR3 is TGTGCCAGCAGCCAAGAGAGAGCGACCCAATACAATGAGCAGTTCTTC.

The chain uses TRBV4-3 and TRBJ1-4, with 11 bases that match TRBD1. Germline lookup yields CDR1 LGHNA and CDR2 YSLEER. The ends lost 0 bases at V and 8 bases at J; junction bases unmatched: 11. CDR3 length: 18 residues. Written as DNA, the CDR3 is TGCGCCAGCAGCCAAGATGAGGACAGGGGGCCCTCGGACGAAAAACTGTTTTTT. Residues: CASSQDEDRGPSDEKLFF.

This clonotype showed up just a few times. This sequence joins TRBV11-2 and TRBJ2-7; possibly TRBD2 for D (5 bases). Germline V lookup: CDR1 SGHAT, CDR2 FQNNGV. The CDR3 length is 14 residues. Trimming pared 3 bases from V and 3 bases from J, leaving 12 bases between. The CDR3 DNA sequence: TGTGCCAGCAGCTTTTCAGTGGGAGACTACGAGCAGTACTTC. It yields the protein CASSFSVGDYEQYF.

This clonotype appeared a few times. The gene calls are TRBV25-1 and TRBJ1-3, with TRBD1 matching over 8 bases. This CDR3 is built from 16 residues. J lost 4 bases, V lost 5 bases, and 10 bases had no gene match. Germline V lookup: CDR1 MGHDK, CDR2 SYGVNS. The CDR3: CASSPSGQGSGNTIYF. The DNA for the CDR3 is TGTGCCAGCAGTCCCTCTGGACAGGGCTCAGGAAACACCATATATTTT.

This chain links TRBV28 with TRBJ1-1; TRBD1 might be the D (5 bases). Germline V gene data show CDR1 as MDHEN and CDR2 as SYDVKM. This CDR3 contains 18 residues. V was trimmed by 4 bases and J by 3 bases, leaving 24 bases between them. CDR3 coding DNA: TGTGCCAGCAGTTCTCCGTCAAGGGGTCCCGGGGGGGACACTGAAGCTTTCTTT. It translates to CASSSPSRGPGGDTEAFF.

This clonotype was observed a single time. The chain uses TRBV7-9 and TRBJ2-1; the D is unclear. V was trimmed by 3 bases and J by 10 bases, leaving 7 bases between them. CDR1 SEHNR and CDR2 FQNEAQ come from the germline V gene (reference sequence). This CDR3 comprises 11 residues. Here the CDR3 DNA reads TGTGCCAGCAGCTTGACGCCAGAGCAGTTCTTC. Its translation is CASSLTPEQFF.